This TCR beta chain was sequenced in a study of blood T cells in healthy people across ages. Then a second PCR, running roughly 7 to 11 cycles, was carried out with a sample-barcoded 5' primer and a J-beta primer mix. TCRdb re-called the 5' RACE reads through MiXCR, storing one row per CDR3 protein. Among 800,000 or so distinct CDR3 sequences listed, around 25% were seen once. Each sample gave at least 6.5 million isolated PBMCs. The CDR3 has 14 residues. The V gene's germline CDR1 is DFQATT and CDR2 SNEGSKA (reference sequence). As concerns this clonotype: At one boundary the junction diverges from the germline segment, which might be a read error.

The sample also formed part of further work on T cells of mothers and their children.

The sequence was obtained from a boy between 10 and 17 years old in good health. V is TRBV20-1 and J is TRBJ2-7; TRBD2 agrees at 9 bases. Sequencing used blood. CDR3 sequence reads: CSARAGGITYEQYF. CDR3 bases: TGCAGTGCGAGAGCGGGAGGCATAACCTACGAGCAGTACTTC.